The 13 T cell receptor beta chains given below trace back to one sample, sequenced in a study of immune evolution from preneoplasia to lung adenocarcinoma. Here immunoSEQ multiplex PCR was the method, and the copy in TCRdb shows in-frame clones only, minus some. The table records 35,000 or so clones, about 74% of them present only once. What was sequenced was FFPE invasive lung adenocarcinoma tissue. The source of these receptors is a person between 60 and 69 years old with lung adenocarcinoma.

This clone was detected only once. J is TRBJ2-1 and V is TRBV10-1; D is perhaps TRBD1 or TRBD2 (6 bases each). This CDR3 has 14 amino acids. The V gene lost 0 bases and the J gene lost 9 bases, with 12 bases spanning the gap. Germline V gives CDR1 WNHNN, CDR2 SYGVQD (reference sequence). The CDR3 reads CASSESRRGVEQFF. DNA of the CDR3: TGCGCCAGCAGTGAGTCTAGGAGGGGGGTTGAGCAGTTCTTC.

V gene TRBV6-6 combines with J gene TRBJ2-3; 8 bases agree with TRBD1. With 7 bases clipped from V and 1 base from J, the junction kept 10 bases outside the gene matches. Germline loops: CDR1 MNHNY, CDR2 SVGAGI (reference sequence). The CDR3 has 16 residues. The CDR3 nucleotides are TGTGCCAGCACCACTTCCCGGGGACAGGGCACAGATACGCAGTATTTT. Translating it yields CASTTSRGQGTDTQYF.

J is TRBJ2-2 and V is TRBV18; D is undetermined. Trimming stripped 8 bases from V and 5 bases from J, with 21 bases between. Germline CDR1 KGHSH, CDR2 LQKENI. CDR3 length equals 16 residues. The CDR3 DNA is TGTGCCAGCCGCGGCGCGGTGGTAGGGCGGACCGGGGAGCTGTTTTTT. Translated, it gives CASRGAVVGRTGELFF. Filled out from reference TRBV18 and TRBJ2-2, the complete variable domain reads NAGVMQNPRHLVRRRGQEARLRCSPMKGHSHVYWYRQLPEEGLKFMVYLQKENIIDESGMPKERFSAEFPKEGPSILRIQQVVRGDSAAYFCASRGAVVGRTGELFFGEGSRLTVL.

The rearrangement joins TRBV5-4 to TRBJ2-5, with D maybe TRBD2 (5 bases). CDR3 length: 16 residues. V lost 4 bases and J lost 6, with 22 bases in between. The germline V gene has CDR1 SGHNT and CDR2 YYREEE (reference sequence). CDR3 DNA sequence: TGTGCCAGCAGCCCGCGGGCGACTATCGGTAGAAAGACCCAGTACTTC. It translates to CASSPRATIGRKTQYF.

This clone was seen a few times. The chain links TRBV11-2 to TRBJ2-1; D may match TRBD1 or TRBD2 (5 bases each). The V end lost 3 bases, the J end lost 0 bases, and 15 bases lay between the germline ends. Germline CDR1 and CDR2: SGHAT and FQNNGV. The CDR3 totals 17 residues. DNA for the CDR3: TGTGCCAGCAGCTTCTACCGAGGGGCTAGCTCCTACAATGAGCAGTTCTTC. Protein product: CASSFYRGASSYNEQFF.

This clone turned up a few times. This sequence joins TRBV14 and TRBJ2-5; D uncertain. The CDR3 contains 16 residues. From germline, CDR1 is SGHDN and CDR2 FVKESK. V dropped 1 base and J dropped 2 bases, with 14 bases sitting between them. In DNA form, the CDR3 reads TGTGCCAGCAGCCAAGCCTACGTCGGTCCGCAAGAGACCCAGTACTTC. Translation: CASSQAYVGPQETQYF.

The chain joins TRBV29-1 to TRBJ1-5, with 7 bases matching TRBD1. The CDR3 totals 13 residues. J lost 4 bases, V lost 6 bases, and 6 bases had no gene match. Germline V gene data show CDR1 as SQVTM and CDR2 as ANQGSEA. CDR3 in DNA: TGCAGCGTCCGGGACAGCCTAAATCAGCCCCAGCATTTT. It encodes CSVRDSLNQPQHF.

This chain uses TRBV7-3 with TRBJ2-3; the D call may be TRBD1 or TRBD2 (5 bases each). The CDR3 spans 15 residues. The V gene's germline CDR1 is SGHTA and CDR2 FQGTGA. Trimming left V 2 bases short and J 2 bases short, with 11 bases between. The CDR3 protein is CASSLDLGTTDTQYF. The CDR3 DNA is TGTGCCAGCAGCTTAGACCTCGGGACCACAGATACGCAGTATTTT.

The rearrangement uses TRBV30 and TRBJ2-3, with TRBD1 identical over 7 bases. This CDR3 has 14 amino acids. The germline CDR1 and CDR2 sequences are GTSNPN and SVGIG (reference sequence). The V segment lost 5 bases and the J segment 0 bases; nucleotides outside the gene matches: 5. The chain's CDR3 is CAWGQGDSTDTQYF. CDR3 sequence (DNA): TGTGCCTGGGGCCAGGGGGATAGCACAGATACGCAGTATTTT.

This clone has a handful of counts. V usage is TRBV28 and J usage is TRBJ1-1; D remains ambiguous. The V and J ends lost 3 bases and 1 base respectively, with 6 bases between them. CDR1 and CDR2 from the germline V gene are MDHEN and SYDVKM. The CDR3 length is 13 residues. The CDR3 nucleotides read TGTGCCAGCAGTTTCGCGCAGAACACTGAAGCTTTCTTT. This sequence encodes CASSFAQNTEAFF. The full variable domain, with the rest looked up from reference TRBV28 and TRBJ1-1, is DVKVTQSSRYLVKRTGEKVFLECVQDMDHENMFWYRQDPGLGLRLIYFSYDVKMKEKGDIPEGYSVSREKKERFSLILESASTNQTSMYLCASSFAQNTEAFFGQGTRLTVV.

A note on this clone: This same CDR3 is encoded by further DNA sequences in the sample. The chain recombines TRBV5-8 with TRBJ1-1; tentative D call: TRBD1 (6 bases). CDR3 size: 15 residues. V was cut by 0 bases and J by 3 bases, with 12 bases left in between. Germline CDR1 and CDR2: SGHTS and YDEGEE. The CDR3 here is CASSLDSGVHTEAFF. The CDR3 DNA follows: TGTGCCAGCAGCTTGGACTCAGGGGTACACACTGAAGCTTTCTTT.

CDR3 bases: TGTGCCAGCAGCCAGGGTCGACGGAACACTGAAGCTTTCTTT. The encoded protein is CASSQGRRNTEAFF. The chain joins TRBV27 to TRBJ1-1; D perhaps matches TRBD1 (5 bases). The CDR3 length is 14 residues. Looked up from germline, CDR1 is MNHEY and CDR2 is SMNVEV (reference sequence). Trimming stripped 6 bases from V and 1 base from J, with 12 bases between.

With regard to this clone: This sample also contains other DNA sequences that code for the same CDR3. The chain uses TRBV6-6 and TRBJ2-7, with 10 bases identical to TRBD1. The J segment lost 4 bases and the V segment lost 5 bases, leaving 5 bases of the junction unmatched. CDR1 is MNHNY, CDR2 SVGAGI, per germline (reference sequence). The CDR3 runs to 14 residues. The CDR3 DNA follows: TGTGCCAGCAGTGGGACAGGGGTTACTTACGAGCAGTACTTC. Translated: CASSGTGVTYEQYF.